What follows is one T cell receptor beta chain and its context. Per the study methods: Reference gene primers were amplified, and this amplification served to estimate nucleated cell counts. Clones were read by immunoSEQ multiplex PCR, and TCRdb kept only the in-frame ones, dropping some. From that table come the V and J calls and clone size; the DNA was used to work out D and trimming. Of 430,000 or so clones listed, around 90% are singletons. The data belong to a study of blood T cell repertoires in COVID-19. At the level of the study: PBMCs, B-cell-depleted T cells, or T cells were the source of the cDNA or gDNA that made up the material.

The CDR3 consists of 13 residues. CDR1 and CDR2 (germline): SQVTM, ANQGSEA. The trim removed 6 bases at V and 4 bases at J, leaving 5 bases unmatched. It was during active infection that Seattle patients were enrolled and then longitudinally followed. The sample consisted of peripheral blood. The chain uses TRBV29-1 and TRBJ2-2; 7 nucleotides align to TRBD1. The source is a man aged 18 to 30 with COVID-19, enrolled during active disease. As DNA, the CDR3 is TGCAGCGTAGGGACAGTCGCCACCGGGGAGCTGTTTTTT. Translated, it gives CSVGTVATGELFF.